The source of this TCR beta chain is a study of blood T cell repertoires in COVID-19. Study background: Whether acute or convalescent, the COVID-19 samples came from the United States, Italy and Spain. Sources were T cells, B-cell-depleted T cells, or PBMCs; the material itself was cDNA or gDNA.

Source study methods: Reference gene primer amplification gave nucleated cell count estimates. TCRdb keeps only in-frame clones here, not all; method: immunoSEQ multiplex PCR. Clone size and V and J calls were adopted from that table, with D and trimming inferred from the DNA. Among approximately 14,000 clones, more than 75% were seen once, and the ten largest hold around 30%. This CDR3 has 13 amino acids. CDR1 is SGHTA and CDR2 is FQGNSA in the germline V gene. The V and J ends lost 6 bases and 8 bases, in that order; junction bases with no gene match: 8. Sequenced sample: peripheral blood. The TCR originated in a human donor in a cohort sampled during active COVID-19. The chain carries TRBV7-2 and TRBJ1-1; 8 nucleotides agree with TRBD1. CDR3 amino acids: CASRPNRGSEAFF. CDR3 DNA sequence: TGTGCCAGCAGACCCAACAGGGGGTCCGAAGCTTTCTTT.